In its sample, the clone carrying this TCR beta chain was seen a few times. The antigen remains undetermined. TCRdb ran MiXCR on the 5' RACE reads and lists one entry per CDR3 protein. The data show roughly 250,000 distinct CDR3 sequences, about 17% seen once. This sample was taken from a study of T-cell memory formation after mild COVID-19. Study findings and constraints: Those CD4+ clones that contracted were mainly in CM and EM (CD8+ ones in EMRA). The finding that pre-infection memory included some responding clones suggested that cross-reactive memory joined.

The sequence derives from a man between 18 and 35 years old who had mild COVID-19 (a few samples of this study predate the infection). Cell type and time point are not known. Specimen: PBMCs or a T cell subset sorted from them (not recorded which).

The CDR3 protein is CASSPKLTSYEQYF. As DNA, the CDR3 is TGTGCCAGCAGCCCTAAGCTAACCTCCTACGAGCAGTACTTC. V usage is TRBV27 and J usage is TRBJ2-7; D call uncertain. The CDR3 is made up of 14 amino acids. V dropped 6 bases and J dropped 0 bases, with 12 bases sitting between them. Germline CDR1 is MNHEY and CDR2 is SMNVEV (reference sequence).